The sample holds a few counts of the clone carrying this TCR beta chain. These data originate in a study of T cells in Graves' hyperthyroidism and ophthalmopathy. Amplified TCR beta CDR3 regions derived from RNA transcripts. HTBI primers were used for first-round RT-PCR of the TCR CDR3. TCRdb itself ran the multiplex PCR reads through MiXCR, one entry per CDR3 protein. In the table there are roughly 570,000 distinct CDR3 sequences, 40% to 55% of which are singletons. The clonotype was recovered from a woman between 18 and 29 years old with Graves' hyperthyroidism. Sequencing was carried out using peripheral blood or thyroid tissue (not recorded which).

The CDR3: CASSPLQGFSGANVLTF. The CDR3 region has the DNA TGTGCCAGCTCACCATTACAGGGCTTCTCTGGGGCCAACGTCCTGACTTTC. This chain connects TRBV18 to TRBJ2-6, with D perhaps matching TRBD1 (6 bases). Germline CDR1 and CDR2: KGHSH and LQKENI. Trimming took off 2 bases at V and 0 bases at J, with 11 bases between the two ends. The CDR3 sequence is 17 residues long.